Shown below are 10 T cell receptor beta chains from a single sample sequenced in a study of T cell changes during pregnancy in multiple sclerosis (dated by TCRdb to between 2018 and 2021). Libraries were prepared through the immunoSEQ multiplex PCR assay. TCRdb's version of the immuneACCESS table is confined to in-frame rearrangements and falls short of the full clone set. An unresolved V gene accounts for under half of the shortfall where checked; the remainder is of unknown origin. The sample includes about 48,000 clones, with 80% to 90% observed a single time. Of the sample, around 1.2% is held by the ten largest clones. Source: CD4+ T cells from peripheral blood mononuclear cells, taken in the second trimester of pregnancy. These receptors came from a female donor with multiple sclerosis, enrolled in a pregnancy study.

This chain uses TRBV4-3 with TRBJ1-1; tentative D call: TRBD1 (6 bases). The CDR3 runs 15 residues. The germline V gene encodes CDR1 LGHNA and CDR2 YSLEER. Trimming left V 2 bases short and J 2 bases short, with 12 bases between. The CDR3 protein is CASSQPGTHNTEAFF. As DNA, the CDR3 is TGCGCCAGCAGCCAACCCGGGACACATAACACTGAAGCTTTCTTT.

The chain couples TRBV10-3 to TRBJ2-7; perhaps TRBD2 as D (6 bases). CDR1 and CDR2 from the germline V gene are ENHRY and SYGVKD. V was cut by 4 bases and J by 0 bases, with 13 bases left in between. The CDR3 is 15 residues long. The CDR3 sequence is CAISVGGTHSYEQYF. The CDR3 DNA follows: TGTGCCATCAGTGTTGGAGGGACTCACTCCTACGAGCAGTACTTC.

The chain has TRBV6-5 and TRBJ1-1; 8 bases are shared with TRBD1. This CDR3 contains 13 residues. V lost 6 bases, J lost 9 bases, and 9 bases stayed unmatched. From germline, CDR1 is MNHEY and CDR2 SVGAGI. The CDR3 loop is CASRRTDRGQAFF. The CDR3 DNA reads TGTGCCAGCAGACGAACAGACAGGGGCCAAGCTTTCTTT.

This chain uses TRBV5-1 with TRBJ2-2, with a tentative D call TRBD1 (6 bases). Germline CDR1 SGHRS, CDR2 YFSETQ. Trimming removed 3 bases from V and 1 base from J, with 13 bases in between. The CDR3 consists of 16 residues. CDR3 nucleotides: TGCGCCAGCAGCTCGACCGGGACACAGAACACCGGGGAGCTGTTTTTT. This sequence encodes CASSSTGTQNTGELFF.

V gene TRBV5-1 combines with J gene TRBJ1-1, with 8 bases that match TRBD1. V shed 2 bases, J shed 7 bases, and the junction held 10 bases outside the gene matches. Germline V gene sequence: CDR1 SGHRS, CDR2 YFSETQ. CDR3 length: 15 residues. The CDR3 sequence: CASSLPGTGPLEAFF. The CDR3 DNA is TGCGCCAGCAGCTTACCCGGGACAGGCCCCCTTGAAGCTTTCTTT.

The J gene is TRBJ2-3, the V gene TRBV5-1, with 7 bases matching TRBD2. CDR1 is SGHRS and CDR2 is YFSETQ in the germline V gene. The ends lost 4 bases at V and 2 bases at J; junction bases unmatched: 4. The CDR3 is made up of 14 amino acids. CDR3 sequence: CASSAGEITDTQYF. Here the CDR3 DNA reads TGCGCCAGCAGCGCGGGGGAAATCACAGATACGCAGTATTTT.

The chain employs TRBV7-2 and TRBJ2-7; TRBD2 matches at 8 bases. Germline V CDR1 and CDR2: SGHTA, FQGNSA. CDR3 length: 14 residues. Germline trimming cut 2 bases from V and 2 bases from J; bases unmatched to any gene: 2. The CDR3: CASSLLAGPYEQYF. The CDR3 nucleotides are TGTGCCAGCAGCTTATTAGCGGGGCCCTACGAGCAGTACTTC. Together with reference TRBV7-2 and TRBJ2-7, the CDR3 gives the full variable domain: GAGVSQSPSNKVTEKGKDVELRCDPISGHTALYWYRQSLGQGLEFLIYFQGNSAPDKSGLPSDRFSAERTGGSVSTLTIQRTQQEDSAVYLCASSLLAGPYEQYFGPGTRLTVT.

This clone appeared once. The V gene is TRBV15, the J gene TRBJ2-1, with TRBD1 matching 8 bases. The CDR3 covers 15 residues. Unmatched junction bases numbered 5, after V lost 5 bases and J lost 2 bases. Looked up from germline, CDR1 is LNHNV and CDR2 is YYDKDF (reference sequence). The CDR3 bases are TGTGCCACCAGCCCACGACAGGGGACCTACAATGAGCAGTTCTTC. Its protein is CATSPRQGTYNEQFF.

The chain employs TRBV7-9 and TRBJ2-1, with 11 bases identical to TRBD2. The junction had 1 base not matched to a gene; V was cut back by 4 bases and J by 8 bases. This CDR3 is built from 13 residues. The V gene's germline CDR1 is SEHNR and CDR2 FQNEAQ (reference sequence). This CDR3 reads CASSYSGRDEQFF. Written as DNA, the CDR3 is TGTGCCAGCAGCTATAGCGGGAGGGATGAGCAGTTCTTC.

The rearrangement uses TRBV27 and TRBJ2-1; D call uncertain. Germline-derived CDR1 and CDR2 are MNHEY and SMNVEV (reference sequence). Deletions cut 8 bases from V and 0 bases from J, with 14 bases between. The CDR3 has 15 residues. The CDR3 nucleotides are TGTGCCAGCCGCTGGGCCCCGAGCTCCTACAATGAGCAGTTCTTC. It codes for CASRWAPSSYNEQFF.